These T cell receptor beta chains were read from a single sample in a study of Graves' ophthalmopathy and Graves' hyperthyroidism. One entry per CDR3 protein results from TCRdb running MiXCR on the multiplex PCR reads. The data hold about 1.1 million distinct CDR3 sequences, with less than 45% observed a single time. Sequencing was performed on peripheral blood or thyroid tissue (not recorded which). These receptors were taken from an adult man with Graves' hyperthyroidism. Both conserved end residues are part of each CDR3. A D gene is named only where the DNA matches it firmly. Rows give clone size only sometimes, using once, few, many, or a class for an expanded clone.

-,TRBV11-2,few,TRBJ1-1,TGTGCCTGGAATAGACAGAAGGACACTGAAGCTTTCTTT,CAWNRQKDTEAFF
-,TRBV5-4,-,TRBJ2-3,TGTGCCAGCAGCGACAGGAACACAGATACGCAGTATTTT,CASSDRNTDTQYF
-,TRBV7-2,-,TRBJ2-3,TGTGCCAGCAGCTTAGCCGTCCTAGTGGATACGCAGTATTTT,CASSLAVLVDTQYF
-,TRBV7-8,-,TRBJ2-7,TGTGCCAGCAGCTTAGAATATAAAAGCTCCTACGAGCAGTACTTC,CASSLEYKSSYEQYF
TRBD2,TRBV4-2,-,TRBJ2-7,TGTGCCAGCAGCCAAGTGCGGGAGGCCCACTACGAGCAGTACTTC,CASSQVREAHYEQYF
-,TRBV20-1,few,TRBJ2-7,TGCAGTGCTAGAGATATTTGGGCTAGCGAAGGCCACGAGCAGTACTTC,CSARDIWASEGHEQYF
-,TRBV10-3,-,TRBJ1-2,TGTGCCATCAGTGAGGGGACGGACTCTAACTATGGCTACACCTTC,CAISEGTDSNYGYTF
TRBD1,TRBV5-1,-,TRBJ2-6,TGCGCCAGCAGCCAGGGGGATACCGGGGCCAACGTCCTGACTTTC,CASSQGDTGANVLTF
-,TRBV25-1,-,TRBJ1-6,TGTGCCAGCAACCGTAGGGATCGGGGGGCGGGTCGTTCACCCCTCCACTTT,CASNRRDRGAGRSPLHF
-,TRBV29-1,many,TRBJ2-7,TGCAGCGTTTTGACGGTACTATCCTACGAGCAGTACTTC,CSVLTVLSYEQYF
-,TRBV5-1,-,TRBJ1-6,TGCGCCAGCAGCTTGGAACCGATGTATAATTCACCCCTCCACTTT,CASSLEPMYNSPLHF
-,TRBV20-1,-,TRBJ2-7,TGCAGTGCTAGTCTCGAGGCAGGGGACTACGAGCAGTACTTC,CSASLEAGDYEQYF
-,TRBV18,-,TRBJ1-2,TGTGCCAGCTCAGTGGATTTTGGGTACACCTTC,CASSVDFGYTF
-,TRBV25-1,-,TRBJ2-1,TGTGCCAGCAGTGAAGTAGGGGCCTCCTACAATGAGCAGTTCTTC,CASSEVGASYNEQFF
TRBD1,TRBV19,-,TRBJ1-2,TGTGCCAGTAGTACAGCGCCGAGGGACAGCCCTAACTATGGCTACACCTTC,CASSTAPRDSPNYGYTF
-,TRBV7-9,-,TRBJ1-2,TGTGCCAGCAGCTCAGGACAGAGTAGCTATGGCTACACCTTC,CASSSGQSSYGYTF
-,TRBV12-3/TRBV12-4,many,TRBJ2-5,TGTGCCAGCAATCCGCCCCACGAGACCCAGTACTTC,CASNPPHETQYF
-,TRBV10-2,-,TRBJ1-2,TGTGCCAGCTCACGTCCGGGGGGCCTCGGCTACACCTTC,CASSRPGGLGYTF
-,TRBV2,-,TRBJ1-4,TGTGCCAGCAGTGCCGGGATGAGTTCGGCTAATGAAAAACTGTTTTTT,CASSAGMSSANEKLFF
TRBD1,TRBV29-1,-,TRBJ2-7,TGCAGCGTACTGACAGGGGGCGCCTACGAGCAGTACTTC,CSVLTGGAYEQYF
-,TRBV11-2,-,TRBJ1-1,TGTGCCAGCAGCTTATCAGGGTTGGACACTGAAGCTTTCTTT,CASSLSGLDTEAFF
TRBD1,TRBV10-3,-,TRBJ2-7,TGTGCCATCAGTTCGACAGGGTTAATCTACGAGCAGTACTTC,CAISSTGLIYEQYF
TRBD1,TRBV2,many,TRBJ1-5,TGTGCCAGCAGTGACAGGGGAGGGGGCGGCAATCAGCCCCAGCATTTT,CASSDRGGGGNQPQHF
-,TRBV7-9,many,TRBJ2-5,TGTGCCGGTGGGGCAGTCCAAGAGACCCAGTACTTC,CAGGAVQETQYF
TRBD1,TRBV7-2,many,TRBJ1-3,TGTGCCAGCAGCTTAGCCGGGACAGCTAGAAACACCATATATTTT,CASSLAGTARNTIYF
-,TRBV10-2,-,TRBJ1-5,TGTGCCAGCGACCGTACAGAAAGCAATCAGCCCCAGCATTTT,CASDRTESNQPQHF
-,TRBV6-5,many,TRBJ2-2,TGTGCCAGCAGTAGATCAACAGGGTTGGCGCGCACCGGGGAGCTGTTTTTT,CASSRSTGLARTGELFF
-,TRBV11-1,many,TRBJ1-2,TGTGCCAGCAGCTTACCAGGGGTTGTCTATGGCTACACCTTC,CASSLPGVVYGYTF
-,TRBV2,many,TRBJ1-4,TGTGCCAGCAGTGCGGGGGGCCAGGCTAATGAAAAACTGTTTTTT,CASSAGGQANEKLFF
-,TRBV15,-,TRBJ1-5,TGTGCCACCAGCAGTGCTAGAGTCTCGGGGGATCAGCCCCAGCATTTT,CATSSARVSGDQPQHF
-,TRBV5-1,-,TRBJ1-1,TGCGCCAGCAGGCGTCCCAGGATGAACACTGAAGCTTTCTTT,CASRRPRMNTEAFF
TRBD1,TRBV20-1,-,TRBJ2-5,TGCAGTGCTAGAGACGAGGCAGGGGGACGCGGGGAGACCCAGTACTTC,CSARDEAGGRGETQYF
-,TRBV5-1,few,TRBJ1-1,TGCGCCAGCAGCACAGGCTGGGCCACTGAAGCTTTCTTT,CASSTGWATEAFF
-,TRBV14,few,TRBJ2-6,TGTGCCAGCAGCCAAGTCCGATGGGGCAGGGTTCAGGGTGGGGCCAACGTCCTGACTTTC,CASSQVRWGRVQGGANVLTF
TRBD1,TRBV15,many,TRBJ2-7,TGTGCCACCAGCAGCCGGACAGGAGAGTACGAGCAGTACTTC,CATSSRTGEYEQYF
-,TRBV2,many,TRBJ2-7,TGTGCCAGCAGTGAATCGGGTAGCTCCTACGAGCAGTACTTC,CASSESGSSYEQYF
-,TRBV7-7,many,TRBJ2-7,TGTGCCAGCAGCTTAGACGACAGCGGCGAGCAGTACTTC,CASSLDDSGEQYF
-,TRBV28,many,TRBJ2-7,TGTGCCAGCACCGACAGTGGGGAGCAGTACTTC,CASTDSGEQYF
-,TRBV14,many,TRBJ1-6,TGTGCCAGCAGCCAGTGGAGCTCCTATAATTCACCCCTCCACTTT,CASSQWSSYNSPLHF
-,TRBV25-1,-,TRBJ1-5,TGTGCCAGCAGTCCCCGGGGGGGTCAGCCCCGGCATTTT,CASSPRGGQPRHF
TRBD1,TRBV7-9,many,TRBJ1-1,TGTGCCAGCAAACCCAGGACAGGGACGAACACTGAAGCTTTCTTT,CASKPRTGTNTEAFF
TRBD1,TRBV6-1,-,TRBJ2-7,TGTGCCAGCAAATCCCCACCCGGGACAGGGGGCTACGAGCAGTACTTC,CASKSPPGTGGYEQYF
TRBD1,TRBV2,many,TRBJ1-6,TGTGCCAGCAGTGAAATAGGACAGGGGGCTAATTCACCCCTCCACTTT,CASSEIGQGANSPLHF
-,TRBV2,-,TRBJ1-2,TGTGCCAGCAAAAAGGGGAATGGCTACACCTTC,CASKKGNGYTF
-,TRBV10-3,-,TRBJ2-6,TGTGCCATCAGAGCTTCCGGGGCCAACGTCCTGACTTTC,CAIRASGANVLTF
-,TRBV15,many,TRBJ2-7,TGTGCCGCCAGCAGAGGACCTACTCGGGAGCAGTACTTC,CAASRGPTREQYF
-,TRBV20-1,-,TRBJ2-7,TGCAGTGCTCTCGAAGTGACAGACTACGAGCAGTACTTC,CSALEVTDYEQYF
TRBD1,TRBV6-5,-,TRBJ2-5,TGTGCCAGCAGTTTAAGCGGACAGGGTGGGCAAGAGACCCAGTACTTC,CASSLSGQGGQETQYF
TRBD2,TRBV12-3/TRBV12-4,-,TRBJ2-5,TGTGCCAGCAGTTTAGGGGTTTTGGGGGGGGAGACCCAGTACTTC,CASSLGVLGGETQYF
TRBD1,TRBV4-1,few,TRBJ1-2,TGCGCCAGCAGCCAACCGACAGGGCAAACTAACTATGGCTACACCTTC,CASSQPTGQTNYGYTF
-,TRBV9,many,TRBJ2-7,TGTGCCAGCAGCGTAGATGGAGTCCTCGACGAGCAGTACTTC,CASSVDGVLDEQYF
-,TRBV6-4,few,TRBJ1-3,TGTGCCAGCAGTGAAAGTTCGGGGCCCGGAAACACCATATATTTT,CASSESSGPGNTIYF
-,TRBV20-1,-,TRBJ2-7,TGCAGTGCTAGTCCTGCAGGGGTCCTTCCCTACGAGCAGTACTTC,CSASPAGVLPYEQYF